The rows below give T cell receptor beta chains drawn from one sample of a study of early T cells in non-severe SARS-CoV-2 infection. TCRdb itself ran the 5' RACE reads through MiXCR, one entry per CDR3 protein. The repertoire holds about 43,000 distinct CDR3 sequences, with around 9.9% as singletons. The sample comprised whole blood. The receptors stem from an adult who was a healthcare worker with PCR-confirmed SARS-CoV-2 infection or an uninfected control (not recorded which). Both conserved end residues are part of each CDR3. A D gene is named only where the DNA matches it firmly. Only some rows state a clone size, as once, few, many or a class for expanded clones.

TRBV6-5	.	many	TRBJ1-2	CASSYPSTGGGGYTF
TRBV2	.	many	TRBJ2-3	CASSAGAHSTDTQYF
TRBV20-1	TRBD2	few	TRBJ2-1	CSALGASGGLSYNEQFF
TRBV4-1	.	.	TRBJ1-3	CASSQEGAGSRVYGNTIYF
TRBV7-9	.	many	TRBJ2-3	CASSLAAAITQYF
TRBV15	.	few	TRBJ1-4	CATSSPPHRPRTVYPEKLFF
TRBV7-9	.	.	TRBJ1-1	CASSPDIQGRAFF
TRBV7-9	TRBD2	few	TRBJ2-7	CASSYGTSRSSYEQYF
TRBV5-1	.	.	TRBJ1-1	CASSQQDFTEAFF
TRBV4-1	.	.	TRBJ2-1	CASSQVLGVYNEQFF
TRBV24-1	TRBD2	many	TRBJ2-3	CATSDSGGGATDTQYF
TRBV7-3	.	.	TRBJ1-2	CASSLTGVSGYTF
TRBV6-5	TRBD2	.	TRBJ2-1	CASSLAGGYNEQFF
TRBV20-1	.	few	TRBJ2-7	CSFWFRQDYEQYF
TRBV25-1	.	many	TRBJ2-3	CASRPGSTDTQYF
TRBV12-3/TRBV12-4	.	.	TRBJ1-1	CASSPNRDTEAFF
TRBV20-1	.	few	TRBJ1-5	CSALRRPDQPQHF
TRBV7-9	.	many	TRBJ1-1	CASSFRGDEAFF
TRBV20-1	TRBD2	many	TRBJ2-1	CSARGLAGGTNEQFF
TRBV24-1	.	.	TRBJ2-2	CATSPPASTGELFF
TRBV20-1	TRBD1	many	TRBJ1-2	CSARQGVQQPYGYTF
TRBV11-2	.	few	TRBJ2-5	CASSLPDRMDNQETQYF
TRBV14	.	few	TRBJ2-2	CASSHRSLANTGELFF
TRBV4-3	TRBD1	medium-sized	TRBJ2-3	CASSQDRRQGAATDTQYF
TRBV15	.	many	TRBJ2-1	CATSRRRGEQFF
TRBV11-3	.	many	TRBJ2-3	CASSLGGGDHTDTQYF
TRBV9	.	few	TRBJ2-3	CASSQTYPGAGTDTQYF
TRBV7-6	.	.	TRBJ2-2	CASSPEGANTGELFF
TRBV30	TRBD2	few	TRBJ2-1	CAWYKRGGAPYNEQFF
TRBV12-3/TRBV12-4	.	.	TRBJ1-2	CASSLRTPTGYGYTF
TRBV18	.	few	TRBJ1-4	CASSALPRNEKLFF
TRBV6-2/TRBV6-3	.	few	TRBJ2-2	CASSYSHPTGELFF
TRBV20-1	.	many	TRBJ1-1	CSARDLSEAFF
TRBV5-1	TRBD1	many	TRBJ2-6	CASSQGTGDYGANVLTF
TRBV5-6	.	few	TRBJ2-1	CASSLVRQGNEQFF
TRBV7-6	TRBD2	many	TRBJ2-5	CASSPALAGAGETQYF
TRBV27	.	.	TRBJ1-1	CASKSRPNTEAFF
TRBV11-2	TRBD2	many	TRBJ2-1	CASSPWSLRLAGNEQFF
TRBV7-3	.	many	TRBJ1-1	CASSFSMGTEAFF
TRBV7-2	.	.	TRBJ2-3	CASSFSIRDTQYF
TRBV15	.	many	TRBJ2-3	CATSRAGHDSTDTQYF
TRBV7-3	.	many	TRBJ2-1	CASSIMGFYNEQFF
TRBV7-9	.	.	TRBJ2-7	CASSLIQGQYYEQYF
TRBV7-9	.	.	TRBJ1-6	CASSLGGVYNSPLHF
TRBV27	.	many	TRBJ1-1	CASSFGGGEAFF
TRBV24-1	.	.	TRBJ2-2	CATSDSTGPGELFF
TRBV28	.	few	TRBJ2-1	CAWTTSYNEQFF
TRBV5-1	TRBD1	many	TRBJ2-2	CASTPPRGQTTGELFF
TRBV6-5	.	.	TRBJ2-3	CAIRGVSTDTQYF
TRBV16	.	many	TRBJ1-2	CASSPQFADGYTF
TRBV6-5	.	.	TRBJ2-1	CASRQGSYNEQFF
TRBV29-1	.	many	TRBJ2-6	CSVEGAGANVLTF
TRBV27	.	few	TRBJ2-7	CASSLGTSGQYF
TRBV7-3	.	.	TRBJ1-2	CASSLTGNSGYTF
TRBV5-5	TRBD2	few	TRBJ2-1	CASSRAGASYNEQFF